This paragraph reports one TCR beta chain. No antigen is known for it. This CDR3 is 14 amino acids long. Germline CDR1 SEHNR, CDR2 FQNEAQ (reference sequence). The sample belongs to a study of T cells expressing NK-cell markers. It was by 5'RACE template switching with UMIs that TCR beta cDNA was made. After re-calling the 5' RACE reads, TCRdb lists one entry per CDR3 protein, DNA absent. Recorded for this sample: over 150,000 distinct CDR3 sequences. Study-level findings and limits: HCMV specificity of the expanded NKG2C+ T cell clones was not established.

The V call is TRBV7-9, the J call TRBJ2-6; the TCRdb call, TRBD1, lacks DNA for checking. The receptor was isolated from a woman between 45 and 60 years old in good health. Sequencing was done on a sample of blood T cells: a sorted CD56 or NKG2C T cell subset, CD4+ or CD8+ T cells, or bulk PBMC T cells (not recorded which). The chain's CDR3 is CASKGPSGANVLTF.